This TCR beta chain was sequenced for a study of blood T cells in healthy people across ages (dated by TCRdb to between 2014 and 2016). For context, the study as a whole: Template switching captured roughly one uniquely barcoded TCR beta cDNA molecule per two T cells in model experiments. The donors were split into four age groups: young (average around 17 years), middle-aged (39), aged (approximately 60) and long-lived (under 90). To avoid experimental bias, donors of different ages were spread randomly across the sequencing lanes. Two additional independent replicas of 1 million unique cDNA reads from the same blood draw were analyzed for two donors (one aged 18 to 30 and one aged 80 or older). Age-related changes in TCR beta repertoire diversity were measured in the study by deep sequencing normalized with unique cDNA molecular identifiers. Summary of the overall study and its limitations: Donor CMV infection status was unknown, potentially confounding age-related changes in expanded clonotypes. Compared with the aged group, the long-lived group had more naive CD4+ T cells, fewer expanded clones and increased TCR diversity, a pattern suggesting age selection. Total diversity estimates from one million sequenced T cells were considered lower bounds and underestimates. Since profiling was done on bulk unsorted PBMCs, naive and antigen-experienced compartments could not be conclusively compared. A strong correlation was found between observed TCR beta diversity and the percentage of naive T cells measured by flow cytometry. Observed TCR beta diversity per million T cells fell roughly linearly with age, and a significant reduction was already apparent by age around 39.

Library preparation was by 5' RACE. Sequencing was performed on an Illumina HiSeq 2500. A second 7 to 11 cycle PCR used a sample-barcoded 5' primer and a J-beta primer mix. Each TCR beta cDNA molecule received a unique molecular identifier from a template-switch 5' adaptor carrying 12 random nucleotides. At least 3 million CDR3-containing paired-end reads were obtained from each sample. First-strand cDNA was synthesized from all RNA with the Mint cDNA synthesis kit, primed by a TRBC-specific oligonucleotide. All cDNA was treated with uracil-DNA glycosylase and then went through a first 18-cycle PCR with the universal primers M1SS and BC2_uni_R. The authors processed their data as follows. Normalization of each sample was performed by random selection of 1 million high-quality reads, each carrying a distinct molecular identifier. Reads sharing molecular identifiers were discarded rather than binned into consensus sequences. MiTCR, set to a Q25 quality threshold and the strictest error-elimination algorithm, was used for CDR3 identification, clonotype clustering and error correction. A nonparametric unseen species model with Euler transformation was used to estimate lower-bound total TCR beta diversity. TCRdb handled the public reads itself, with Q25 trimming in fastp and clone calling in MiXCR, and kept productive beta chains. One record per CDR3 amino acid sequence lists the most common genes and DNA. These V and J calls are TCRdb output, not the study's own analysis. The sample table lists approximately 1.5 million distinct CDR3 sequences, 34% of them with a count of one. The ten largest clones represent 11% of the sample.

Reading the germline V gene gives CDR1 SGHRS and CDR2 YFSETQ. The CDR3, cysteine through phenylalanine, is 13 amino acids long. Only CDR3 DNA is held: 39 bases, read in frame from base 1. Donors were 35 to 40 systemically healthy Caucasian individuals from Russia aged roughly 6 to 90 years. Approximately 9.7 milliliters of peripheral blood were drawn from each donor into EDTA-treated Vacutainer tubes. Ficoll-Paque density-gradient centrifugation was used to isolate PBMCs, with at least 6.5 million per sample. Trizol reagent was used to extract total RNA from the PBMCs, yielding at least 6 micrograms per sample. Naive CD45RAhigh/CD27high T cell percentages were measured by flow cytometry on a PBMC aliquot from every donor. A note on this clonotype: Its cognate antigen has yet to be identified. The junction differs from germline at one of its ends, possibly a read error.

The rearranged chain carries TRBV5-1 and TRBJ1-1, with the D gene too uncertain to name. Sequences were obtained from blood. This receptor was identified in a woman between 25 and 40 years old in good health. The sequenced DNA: TGTGCCAGCAGCTCGCAGGAGAACACTGAAGCTTTCTTT. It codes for CASSSQENTEAFF.